This T cell receptor (beta chain) was retrieved from a study of PD-L1 blockade in urothelial cancer. Assay: immunoSEQ multiplex PCR; the TCRdb copy retains only in-frame clones and omits some. This repertoire shows about 80,000 clones, about nine tenths found once; its top ten account for 5% to 7%. V gave up 3 bases and J gave up 4 bases; unmatched junction bases: 14. Germline V CDR1 and CDR2: GTSNPN, SVGIG (reference sequence). The CDR3 is 16 residues long. The V call is TRBV30, the J call TRBJ1-2; 7 nucleotides match TRBD1. This TCR was sampled from a woman in her 70s with urothelial cancer. Sequenced here: PBMCs, sampled around atezolizumab (anti-PD-L1) treatment. DNA of the CDR3: TGTGCCTGGAGCTTTGGGACAGCCAGGCCCGTCTATGGCTACACCTTC. Translated: CAWSFGTARPVYGYTF.